This entry is about one TCR beta chain. What it binds is unknown. The entry originates in a study of vaccination and CD4 T cells after COVID-19. As for the study in general: SARS-CoV-2, HCoV-NL63, HCoV-OC43 and HCoV-229E supplied the overlapping spike peptides used to stimulate cells.

Study findings and constraints: Convalescent patients' vaccine-specific clones were spike mono-reactive in 304 of 307 cases.

The Oncomine TCR Beta short-read assay sequenced DNA from cultured CD4+ T cells. TCRdb re-analysed the PCR reads in MiXCR, keeping a single row per CDR3 protein. This sample has some 20,000 distinct CDR3 sequences; roughly 42% occur once, and the top ten carry about 6.3%. Treatment given: roughly 11-day PBMC culture with coronavirus spike peptide pools or control peptides (ViraFEST assay). The TCR sequence derives from a human donor who had recovered from COVID-19. The sequencing used CD4+ T cells from blood, cultured in vitro, collected before SARS-CoV-2 vaccination.

CDR3 nucleotide sequence: TGCAGCGTTGGATCGAGGCTGACTTCCTACGAGCAGTACTTC. It yields the protein CSVGSRLTSYEQYF. J is TRBJ2-7 and V is TRBV29-1; D not certain. Germline V gene sequence: CDR1 SQVTM, CDR2 ANQGSEA. The V end was cut by 4 bases, the J end by 1 base, with 14 bases between. The CDR3 loop spans 14 amino acids.